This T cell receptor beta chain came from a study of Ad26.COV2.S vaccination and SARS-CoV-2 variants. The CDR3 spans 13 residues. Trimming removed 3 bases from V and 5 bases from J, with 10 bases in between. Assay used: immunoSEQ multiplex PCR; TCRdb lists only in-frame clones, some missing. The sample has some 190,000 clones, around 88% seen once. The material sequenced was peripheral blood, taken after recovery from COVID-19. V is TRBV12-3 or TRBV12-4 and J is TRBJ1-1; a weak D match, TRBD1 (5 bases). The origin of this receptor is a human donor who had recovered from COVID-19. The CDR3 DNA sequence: TGTGCCAGCAGTTTCGAGGGGCAGACTGAAGCTTTCTTT. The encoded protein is CASSFEGQTEAFF.